Below, 30 T cell receptor beta chains from the same sample are listed, as sequenced in a study of T cells in localized non-small cell lung cancer. Method: immunoSEQ multiplex PCR; TCRdb's copy keeps in-frame clones and lacks some. The sample holds some 64,000 clones, 75% to 90% seen once. The source was peripheral blood, collected before any cancer treatment. The receptors were gathered from a woman between 35 and 70 years old with stage I lung adenocarcinoma.

This chain joins TRBV5-4 and TRBJ1-1; 10 positions match TRBD1. CDR3 length equals 14 residues. After removal of 5 bases from V and 5 bases from J, the junction contained 6 bases not matched to a gene. CDR1 SGHNT and CDR2 YYREEE come from the germline V gene (reference sequence). The CDR3 reads CASSLPDRGTEAFF. Written as DNA, the CDR3 is TGTGCCAGCAGTCTCCCGGACAGGGGGACTGAAGCTTTCTTT. The whole variable domain, remainder taken from reference TRBV5-4 and TRBJ1-1, is ETGVTQSPTHLIKTRGQQVTLRCSSQSGHNTVSWYQQALGQGPQFIFQYYREEENGRGNFPPRFSGLQFPNYSSELNVNALELDDSALYLCASSLPDRGTEAFFGQGTRLTVV.

This clone was observed once. This rearrangement joins TRBV7-2 to TRBJ2-7; no clear D gene. Germline V lookup: CDR1 SGHTA, CDR2 FQGNSA. There are 13 residues in the CDR3. V lost 1 base to trimming and J lost 6 bases, with 10 bases between them. The CDR3 is CASSLVSYGEQYF. As DNA, the CDR3 is TGTGCCAGCAGCTTAGTCTCTTACGGCGAGCAGTACTTC.

The J gene is TRBJ2-1, the V gene TRBV4-2, with 10 positions matching TRBD2. Per germline, CDR1 LGHNA and CDR2 YNFKEQ. The CDR3 is made up of 19 amino acids. V gave up 1 base and J gave up 2 bases; unmatched junction bases: 11. This CDR3 is CASSQAHGGSGRAYNEQFF. The CDR3 bases are TGTGCCAGCAGCCAAGCCCATGGCGGCAGCGGGAGGGCCTACAATGAGCAGTTCTTC.

This clone is a singleton in its sample. CDR3 amino acids: CSVEDLSREGRDETQYF. CDR3 bases: TGCAGCGTTGAAGATCTGTCGCGGGAGGGGCGGGACGAGACCCAGTACTTC. The gene calls are TRBV29-1 and TRBJ2-5; 9 nucleotides align to TRBD2. With V trimmed by 0 bases and J by 5 bases, 13 bases remained unmatched. Germline values: CDR1 SQVTM, CDR2 ANQGSEA. CDR3 length: 17 amino acids. Full variable domain (remainder filled in from reference TRBV29-1 and TRBJ2-5): SAVISQKPSRDICQRGTSLTIQCQVDSQVTMMFWYRQQPGQSLTLIATANQGSEATYESGFVIDKFPISRPNLTFSTLTVSNMSPEDSSIYLCSVEDLSREGRDETQYFGPGTRLLVL.

The CDR3 DNA sequence: TGTGCCAGCACCGCCCCAGGGGGTCACACCGGGGAGCTGTTTTTT. This gives the protein CASTAPGGHTGELFF. The chain recombines TRBV11-2 with TRBJ2-2; 7 bases match TRBD1. The germline CDR1 and CDR2 sequences are SGHAT and FQNNGV. Losses at the gene ends were 7 bases for V and 3 bases for J; bases not matched to a gene: 8. There are 15 residues in the CDR3.

The chain recombines TRBV10-3 with TRBJ2-7, with TRBD2 identical over 10 bases. V dropped 0 bases and J dropped 2; count of bases not matched to a gene: 19. The CDR3 contains 21 residues. CDR1 is ENHRY, CDR2 SYGVKD, per germline. CDR3 sequence: CAISESGGARGKSGRAYEQYF. CDR3 DNA: TGTGCCATCAGTGAGTCGGGCGGAGCCAGGGGGAAAAGCGGGAGGGCCTACGAGCAGTACTTC.

V usage is TRBV10-3 and J usage is TRBJ2-1, with TRBD2 identical over 12 bases. The CDR3 runs to 16 residues. The trim removed 6 bases at V and 4 bases at J, leaving 7 bases unmatched. Looked up from germline, CDR1 is ENHRY and CDR2 is SYGVKD. This CDR3 reads CAIRNTGTSGYNEQFF. DNA of the CDR3: TGTGCCATCAGAAACACAGGGACTAGCGGGTACAATGAGCAGTTCTTC.

V and J are TRBV30 and TRBJ2-3; 10 bases fit TRBD2. J gave up 4 bases and V 4 bases, and 2 bases lay outside the gene matches. This CDR3 spans 13 amino acids. Germline V gene sequence: CDR1 GTSNPN, CDR2 SVGIG (reference sequence). The CDR3 protein is CAWKRGGADTQYF. The CDR3 coding sequence is TGTGCCTGGAAGCGGGGGGGGGCAGATACGCAGTATTTT.

The rearrangement uses TRBV2 and TRBJ2-7; the match to TRBD2 covers 13 bases. The junction had 7 bases not matched to a gene; V was cut back by 9 bases and J by 2 bases. The V gene's germline CDR1 is SNHLY and CDR2 FYNNEI. CDR3 size: 15 residues. Here the CDR3 reads CASQGGLAGPYEQYF. The CDR3 DNA is TGTGCCAGTCAGGGGGGACTAGCGGGACCCTACGAGCAGTACTTC.

The J gene is TRBJ2-3, the V gene TRBV11-2; D is possibly TRBD1 (6 bases). The CDR3 consists of 16 residues. Germline V gene data show CDR1 as SGHAT and CDR2 as FQNNGV. The V end lost 1 base, the J end lost 3 bases, and 14 bases lay between the germline ends. The CDR3 DNA reads TGTGCCAGCAGCTTAGGAGCAGGGGCAGGGACAGATACGCAGTATTTT. It codes for CASSLGAGAGTDTQYF.

This clone occurred once. The CDR3 loop is CASSEWGETYGYTF. As DNA, the CDR3 is TGTGCCAGCAGTGAATGGGGGGAGACCTATGGCTACACCTTC. The chain combines TRBV6-1 with TRBJ1-2; tentative D call: TRBD1 (5 bases). Germline V gives CDR1 MNHNS, CDR2 SASEGT. V was trimmed by 2 bases and J by 4 bases, leaving 11 bases between them. The CDR3 spans 14 residues.

V usage is TRBV12-5 and J usage is TRBJ2-1; 13 bases agree with TRBD2. This CDR3 spans 18 amino acids. Unmatched junction bases numbered 2, after V lost 0 bases and J lost 0 bases. Looked up from germline, CDR1 is LGHNT and CDR2 is FRNRAP. The CDR3 nucleotides are TGTGCTAGTGGTTTGGTACTAGCGGGAGGGCCCTCCTACAATGAGCAGTTCTTC. This gives the protein CASGLVLAGGPSYNEQFF.

As DNA, the CDR3 is TGTGCCAGCAGCCGAACCCCCCAGGGGGCAGAGTCACCCCTCCACTTT. Translated: CASSRTPQGAESPLHF. The chain combines TRBV7-2 with TRBJ1-6, with TRBD1 matching over 8 bases. CDR1 and CDR2 from the germline V gene are SGHTA and FQGNSA. Trimming at V came to 5 bases and at J to 10 bases, leaving 13 bases not matched to a gene. This CDR3 region has 16 residues.

This chain connects TRBV25-1 to TRBJ2-3; D is unclear. The V and J ends lost 5 bases and 4 bases respectively, with 13 bases between them. Germline assignment: CDR1 MGHDK and CDR2 SYGVNS. This CDR3 has 14 residues. The chain's CDR3 is CASSTELSSDTQYF. Written as DNA, the CDR3 is TGTGCCAGCAGTACGGAGCTGAGCTCAGATACGCAGTATTTT.

This chain links TRBV7-9 with TRBJ2-7; 9 bases line up with TRBD1. Germline trimming cut 5 bases from V and 0 bases from J; bases unmatched to any gene: 14. This CDR3 has 18 amino acids. Germline-derived CDR1 and CDR2 are SEHNR and FQNEAQ (reference sequence). CDR3 DNA sequence: TGTGCCAGCAGCCCCCGGGACAGGGTAGGTGGGAGCTCCTACGAGCAGTACTTC. Its translation is CASSPRDRVGGSSYEQYF.

This rearrangement joins TRBV7-9 to TRBJ1-2; D unresolved. The CDR3 sequence is 16 residues long. The V end lost 0 bases, the J end lost 1 base, and 12 bases lay between the germline ends. Germline V CDR1 and CDR2: SEHNR, FQNEAQ (reference sequence). The CDR3 sequence is CASSLARGEGNYGYTF. The CDR3 nucleotides read TGTGCCAGCAGCTTAGCTCGCGGGGAGGGTAACTATGGCTACACCTTC.

This rearrangement joins TRBV2 to TRBJ2-7; TRBD2 aligns across 11 bases. This CDR3 region has 13 residues. V lost 8 bases and J lost 3; bases outside the gene matches: 3. The germline gives CDR1 SNHLY, CDR2 FYNNEI. The CDR3 DNA follows: TGTGCCAGCTGGGGACTAGCGGACTACGAGCAGTACTTC. Residues: CASWGLADYEQYF.

This clone was observed a single time. The chain links TRBV7-9 to TRBJ1-1; tentative D call: TRBD1 (6 bases). CDR1 and CDR2 (germline): SEHNR, FQNEAQ (reference sequence). This CDR3 has 15 residues. Trimming stripped 3 bases from V and 5 bases from J, with 16 bases between. This chain's CDR3 is CASSFPGQLGTEAFF. The CDR3 DNA sequence: TGTGCCAGCAGCTTCCCTGGACAGCTCGGGACTGAAGCTTTCTTT.

This clone was seen more than once but under ten times. The rearrangement joins TRBV30 to TRBJ1-3; 7 nucleotides line up with TRBD1. The length of the CDR3 is 14 residues. With 3 bases clipped from V and 4 bases from J, the junction kept 6 bases outside the gene matches. Per germline, CDR1 GTSNPN and CDR2 SVGIG (reference sequence). CDR3 region: CAWSLGTEGNTIYF. As DNA, the CDR3 is TGTGCCTGGAGCTTAGGGACAGAGGGAAACACCATATATTTT.

The rearrangement uses TRBV2 and TRBJ2-1; 9 bases match TRBD2. J was trimmed by 5 bases and V by 5 bases; bases with no gene match: 10. CDR1 is SNHLY and CDR2 is FYNNEI in the germline V gene. The length of the CDR3 is 16 residues. CDR3 nucleotide sequence: TGTGCCAGCAGTCTGGCTAGCGGGGCGGGGAACAATGAGCAGTTCTTC. Its protein product is CASSLASGAGNNEQFF.

The chain is built from TRBV29-1 and TRBJ1-1; tentative D call: TRBD1 (5 bases). Germline V CDR1 and CDR2: SQVTM, ANQGSEA. The CDR3 totals 11 residues. The V gene lost 4 bases and the J gene lost 10 bases, with 13 bases spanning the gap. The CDR3 sequence is CSVGPGDRAFF. The CDR3, as DNA: TGCAGCGTTGGGCCGGGGGATCGAGCTTTCTTT.

The rearrangement uses TRBV11-2 and TRBJ2-7, with D perhaps given as TRBD1 or TRBD2 (7 bases each). Trimming removed 5 bases from V and 8 bases from J, with 28 bases in between. Germline V gene sequence: CDR1 SGHAT, CDR2 FQNNGV. CDR3 length: 17 residues. The CDR3 DNA reads TGTGCCAGCAGCACTCTCAGGGGGGGGACACCACCATTTCAGCAGTACTTC. Residues: CASSTLRGGTPPFQQYF.

This clone came up once. This rearrangement joins TRBV28 to TRBJ1-4; a weak D match, TRBD1 (6 bases). Germline assignment: CDR1 MDHEN and CDR2 SYDVKM. V lost 7 bases and J 12 bases, leaving 21 bases between the germline ends. CDR3 length: 14 amino acids. The CDR3 bases are TGTGCCAGCACTCAATCCGGGGGCCTGGTGGAACTGTTTTTT. This encodes CASTQSGGLVELFF.

The V and J genes are TRBV30 and TRBJ1-1, with D possibly matching TRBD1 (5 bases). Trimming left V 0 bases short and J 3 bases short, with 14 bases between. Germline CDR1 reads GTSNPN; CDR2 reads SVGIG (reference sequence). This CDR3 is built from 15 residues. In DNA form, the CDR3 reads TGTGCCTGGAGTGTATCAGGTCGAGGGGACACTGAAGCTTTCTTT. This gives the protein CAWSVSGRGDTEAFF. Supplemented by reference TRBV30 and TRBJ1-1, the full variable domain reads SQTIHQWPATLVQPVGSPLSLECTVEGTSNPNLYWYRQAAGRGLQLLFYSVGIGQISSEVPQNLSASRPQDRQFILSSKKLLLSDSGFYLCAWSVSGRGDTEAFFGQGTRLTVV.

J is TRBJ1-2 and V is TRBV7-6; no reliable D call. The germline V and J ends were trimmed by 0 bases and 6 bases, with 17 bases remaining between them. Germline V CDR1 and CDR2: SGHVS, FNYEAQ. The CDR3 spans 16 residues. The CDR3 loop reads CASSLARMVSKDGYTF. Here the CDR3 DNA reads TGTGCCAGCAGCTTAGCGCGGATGGTGTCAAAGGATGGCTACACCTTC.

This chain uses TRBV19 with TRBJ2-2; 12 bases agree with TRBD2. There are 17 residues in the CDR3. The ends lost 4 bases at V and 4 bases at J; junction bases unmatched: 7. CDR1 is LNHDA and CDR2 is SQIVND in the germline V gene (reference sequence). The CDR3 region has the DNA TGTGCCAGTAGTACTCCTAGCGGGAGGGCCCGCACCGGGGAGCTGTTTTTT. Translating it yields CASSTPSGRARTGELFF. The variable domain in full, completed from reference TRBV19 and TRBJ2-2, reads DGGITQSPKYLFRKEGQNVTLSCEQNLNHDAMYWYRQDPGQGLRLIYYSQIVNDFQKGDIAEGYSVSREKKESFPLTVTSAQKNPTAFYLCASSTPSGRARTGELFFGEGSRLTVL.

V gene TRBV30 combines with J gene TRBJ2-5; no clear D gene. The germline CDR1 and CDR2 sequences are GTSNPN and SVGIG (reference sequence). V lost 5 bases and J 3 bases, leaving 4 bases between the germline ends. The CDR3 has 10 amino acids. CDR3 sequence (DNA): TGTGCCTGGGGCAAAGAGACCCAGTACTTC. Amino acids: CAWGKETQYF.

This clone has a single count. The gene calls are TRBV14 and TRBJ1-1; TRBD1 agrees at 7 bases. Looked up from germline, CDR1 is SGHDN and CDR2 is FVKESK. CDR3 size: 13 residues. Unmatched junction bases numbered 5, after V lost 0 bases and J lost 10 bases. This chain's CDR3 is CASSQDPGQVAFF. In nucleotides, the CDR3 is TGTGCCAGCAGCCAAGACCCTGGACAGGTAGCTTTCTTT.

This chain connects TRBV6-1 to TRBJ2-6; 7 bases are shared with TRBD1. Trimming at V came to 5 bases and at J to 0 bases, leaving 1 base not matched to a gene. Germline V CDR1 and CDR2: MNHNS, SASEGT. The length of the CDR3 is 15 residues. This chain's CDR3 is CASSTGASGANVLTF. CDR3 DNA: TGTGCCAGCAGTACAGGGGCCTCTGGGGCCAACGTCCTGACTTTC.

The chain combines TRBV7-3 with TRBJ2-7, with TRBD1 as a possible D gene (5 bases). V was shortened by 5 bases and J by 3 bases, with 11 bases between the two germline ends. The germline V gene has CDR1 SGHTA and CDR2 FQGTGA. The CDR3 consists of 13 residues. The CDR3 DNA sequence: TGTGCCAGCAGCGCCTGGGGCGGCTACGAGCAGTACTTC. Its translation is CASSAWGGYEQYF.